This T cell receptor (beta chain) is drawn from a study of low-dose radiotherapy and immunotherapy resistance in tumors. Study in general: Intravenous nivolumab 240 mg every two weeks plus ipilimumab 1 mg/kg every six weeks was given to patients. On a schedule of every two weeks, intravenous cyclophosphamide at a dose of 200 mg/m2 was delivered one day before each radiation and immunotherapy administration.

This clonotype was observed at least ten times. TRAV- and TRBV-specific primers primed first-strand cDNA, covering alpha and beta chains. TCRs underwent roughly 19 PCR cycles of amplification with a constant-region primer and V-primer adapter. TCRdb re-analysed the reads in MiXCR, keeping a single row per CDR3 protein. The repertoire consists of just over 90,000 distinct CDR3 sequences, with roughly 19% occurring once and the leading ten covering 9.5% to 15%. Time point in this sample: after trial treatment. Treatment of the sample: LDRT plus nivolumab, ipilimumab, low-dose cyclophosphamide and aspirin (RACIN trial). Donors were treated with nivolumab, ipilimumab, aspirin, and low-dose cyclophosphamide and radiotherapy. Trimming removed 7 bases from V and 5 bases from J; junction bases left unmatched: 10. This CDR3 is 15 amino acids long. In germline, CDR1 is SGHTA, CDR2 FQGNSA.

Sequenced here: PBMCs, sampled after low-dose radiotherapy plus immunotherapy. The TCR sequence derives from a female donor with ovarian cancer. The rearrangement uses TRBV7-2 and TRBJ2-2; 7 bases line up with TRBD1. CDR3: CASTPSTGPTGELFF. The CDR3 DNA follows: TGTGCCAGCACCCCATCGACAGGGCCTACCGGGGAGCTGTTTTTT.